The present T cell receptor (beta chain) was sequenced within a study of blood T cells in healthy people across ages. In this sample, this clonotype turned up a few times. A sample-barcoded 5' primer and a J-beta primer mix were used in a second PCR of roughly 6 to 12 cycles. Carrying 12 random nucleotides, a template-switch adaptor labeled each individual cDNA molecule. Each CDR3 protein gets one entry after TCRdb re-called the 5' RACE reads with MiXCR. Found here are roughly 410,000 distinct CDR3 sequences, 45% to 65% of them singletons; the top ten hold around 50%. Sequencing used blood. This TCR came from a man between 60 and 70 years old in good health.

This CDR3 is CSVDGAPGNIEQYF. The CDR3 nucleotides are TGCAGCGTTGATGGTGCCCCGGGAAACATCGAGCAGTACTTC. V is TRBV29-1 and J is TRBJ2-7; perhaps TRBD2 as D (5 bases). This CDR3 has 14 amino acids. CDR1 is SQVTM and CDR2 is ANQGSEA in the germline V gene. Trimming stripped 3 bases from V and 6 bases from J, with 18 bases between.